A selection of T cell receptor beta chains follows, all from one sample in a study of regulatory T cells in long-lasting Graves disease. TCRdb processed the multiplex PCR reads anew with MiXCR; each CDR3 protein has one entry. This table holds 650,000 to 700,000 distinct CDR3 sequences, approximately 29% found once. Sequencing was performed on peripheral blood mononuclear cells (PBMCs), taken when the disease was refractory, from a patient treated with antithyroid drugs. The receptors originated from a female donor with Graves disease. The CDR3 runs from the conserved cysteine through the conserved F or W. Fields, in order: D gene, J gene, clone size, V gene, CDR3 DNA, CDR3 protein. A D gene is named only where the DNA matches it firmly. Clone size, where shown, is once, few, many, or a class for clones that have expanded.

TRBD1 | TRBJ1-6 | . | TRBV6-2/TRBV6-3 | TGTGCCAGCAGTTACTCGAAAGGGACAGGGAGCTCCTATAATTCACCCCTCCACTTT | CASSYSKGTGSSYNSPLHF
. | TRBJ1-1 | few | TRBV28 | TGTGCCAGCGGGACGGGGAACACTGAAGCTTTCTTT | CASGTGNTEAFF
. | TRBJ2-5 | few | TRBV12-3/TRBV12-4 | TGTGCCAGCAGTTTTTTGACTCCGAAGAACACCCAGTACTTC | CASSFLTPKNTQYF
. | TRBJ1-1 | . | TRBV27 | TGTGCCAGCAGTTTATTTTCAGGGATGAACACTGAAGCTTTCTTT | CASSLFSGMNTEAFF
. | TRBJ1-1 | few | TRBV20-1 | TGCAGTGCTAGAAGGGAGGGGACGAACACTGAAGCTTTCTTT | CSARREGTNTEAFF
. | TRBJ1-1 | . | TRBV2 | TGTGCCAGCAGTGAAGCGCTTCAAAACACTGAAGCTTTCTTT | CASSEALQNTEAFF
. | TRBJ1-1 | . | TRBV27 | TGTGCCAGCCAAGGGAGGGGGAAAAATGTAAACACTGAAGCTTTCTTT | CASQGRGKNVNTEAFF
. | TRBJ1-1 | few | TRBV19 | TGTGCCAGTAGTATACTAGGCACTGAAGCTTTCTTT | CASSILGTEAFF
TRBD2 | TRBJ2-5 | few | TRBV20-1 | TGCAGTGCTAGAGATCTCGGGACTAGCGGGAGGGCCAGCGAGACCCAGTACTTC | CSARDLGTSGRASETQYF
TRBD1 | TRBJ1-4 | . | TRBV5-1 | TGCGCCAGCAGCTTGTCAGGGGGCAAAGATGAAAAACTGTTTTTT | CASSLSGGKDEKLFF
. | TRBJ1-6 | once | TRBV6-2/TRBV6-3 | TGTGCCAGCAGTTACCGGACAGTAAATTCACCCCTCCACTTT | CASSYRTVNSPLHF
. | TRBJ2-2 | . | TRBV6-5 | TGTGCCAGCAGTTACCGACAGGCTCCGAACACCGGGGAGCTGTTTTTT | CASSYRQAPNTGELFF
. | TRBJ1-1 | once | TRBV19 | TGTGCCAGTAGTAAGCCGGACAAGGGTGGTATGAACACTGAAGCTTTCTTT | CASSKPDKGGMNTEAFF
TRBD2 | TRBJ2-7 | once | TRBV6-1 | TGTGCCAGCAGCCCGCGTGGGCGGGAGCCCACCTACGAGCAGTACTTC | CASSPRGREPTYEQYF
. | TRBJ2-5 | . | TRBV7-6 | TGTGCCAGCAGCTCGCCCACCGGGGTGGGAGAGACCCAGTACTTC | CASSSPTGVGETQYF
. | TRBJ2-6 | . | TRBV3-1 | TGTGCCAGCAGCCAAAATGAATTAACAAGCTCTGGGGCCAACGTCCTGACTTTC | CASSQNELTSSGANVLTF
TRBD2 | TRBJ2-1 | . | TRBV11-2 | TGTGCCAGCAGCTTAGGCGTAGCGGGAGTAATGAACTCCTACAATGAGCAGTTCTTC | CASSLGVAGVMNSYNEQFF
. | TRBJ2-2 | . | TRBV7-2 | TGTGCCAGCAGCTTAGTGGGGGAGCGGTTTTTT | CASSLVGERFF
. | TRBJ1-1 | . | TRBV7-2 | TGTGCCAGCAGCTTTATTTATTCCAACACTGAAGCTTTCTTT | CASSFIYSNTEAFF
. | TRBJ2-7 | . | TRBV20-1 | TGCAGTGCTAGCGGGATAACCTACGAGCAGTACTTC | CSASGITYEQYF
TRBD1 | TRBJ1-2 | few | TRBV12-3/TRBV12-4 | TGTGCCAGCACCCAGGACAGGGACTATGGCTACACCTTC | CASTQDRDYGYTF
. | TRBJ2-7 | few | TRBV5-1 | TGCGCCAGCAGCTTGGATCCTAGATCCTACGAGCAGTACTTC | CASSLDPRSYEQYF
TRBD1 | TRBJ1-2 | . | TRBV7-9 | TGTGCCAGCAGCTTAGAGGACAGGGCGGCTGGCTACACCTTC | CASSLEDRAAGYTF
. | TRBJ2-4 | . | TRBV9 | TGTGCCAGCAGCGTAGGGATCCGAGGTGACATTCAGTACTTC | CASSVGIRGDIQYF
. | TRBJ1-1 | . | TRBV29-1 | TGCAGCGTCGCGTTTCAGGGGCTGGAAGCTTTCTTT | CSVAFQGLEAFF
. | TRBJ2-2 | . | TRBV11-2 | TGTGCCAGCAGCTTGAGGTCAGCGACATCCGGGGAGCTGTTTTTT | CASSLRSATSGELFF
TRBD1 | TRBJ1-4 | . | TRBV19 | TGTGCCAGTCGGAGAGACAGGGCGTGGAATGAAAAACTGTTTTTT | CASRRDRAWNEKLFF
TRBD1 | TRBJ2-7 | . | TRBV28 | TGTGCCACCCGGCAAGGGGGCCTGGGCGTCCACGAGCAGTACTTC | CATRQGGLGVHEQYF
TRBD2 | TRBJ2-5 | many | TRBV12-3/TRBV12-4 | TGTGCCAGCAGTACTGGGACTAGGAGGCAAGAGACCCAGTACTTC | CASSTGTRRQETQYF
. | TRBJ1-4 | many | TRBV5-1 | TGCGCCAGCAGCTTGGAGGAATCGAGGCCGGGGGAAAAACTGTTTTTT | CASSLEESRPGEKLFF
TRBD2 | TRBJ2-7 | . | TRBV6-4 | TGTGCCAGCAGTGAATCGCCTAGCGGAGTCTACGAGCAGTACTTC | CASSESPSGVYEQYF
. | TRBJ2-7 | few | TRBV20-1 | TGCAGTGCTAGAGGAGCGGGTATGGCCACGCCTCGCTCCTACGAGCAGTACTTC | CSARGAGMATPRSYEQYF
. | TRBJ2-6 | . | TRBV12-3/TRBV12-4 | TGTGCCAGCAGCCTCCCCATGGGTACTGGGGCCAACGTCCTGACTTTC | CASSLPMGTGANVLTF
. | TRBJ1-1 | few | TRBV7-2 | TGTGCCAGCAGCTTGAGGGGGTACATAAACACTGAAGCTTTCTTT | CASSLRGYINTEAFF
. | TRBJ2-7 | few | TRBV27 | TGTGCCAGCAGTCTGGGGGGAGGGACAGTTTCCTACGAGCAGTACTTC | CASSLGGGTVSYEQYF
TRBD2 | TRBJ2-7 | few | TRBV12-3/TRBV12-4 | TGTGCCAGCAGTTTTCGGACTAGCCATCACGAGCAGTACTTC | CASSFRTSHHEQYF
. | TRBJ2-7 | many | TRBV12-3/TRBV12-4 | TGTGCCAGCAGTTTAGCGTACGGGGAGCAGTACTTC | CASSLAYGEQYF
. | TRBJ2-7 | . | TRBV30 | TGTGCCTGGAAAGACAGTCTCACCGAGCAGTACTTC | CAWKDSLTEQYF
TRBD1 | TRBJ2-5 | . | TRBV5-5 | TGTGCCAGCAGACCCCGACAGGGGGGAGAGACCCAGTACTTC | CASRPRQGGETQYF
. | TRBJ1-5 | few | TRBV28 | TGTGCCAGCAGCCATGCCCCTTCGCTGGAGACCTATCAGCCCCAGCATTTT | CASSHAPSLETYQPQHF
TRBD2 | TRBJ2-2 | . | TRBV10-3 | TGTGCCATCAGTGAAACTAGCGGAAACACCGGGGAGCTGTTTTTT | CAISETSGNTGELFF
TRBD2 | TRBJ2-7 | . | TRBV20-1 | TGCAGTGCTACCCCCTCCGGGACTAGCGGGAGGGTGCAGTACTTC | CSATPSGTSGRVQYF
. | TRBJ1-1 | . | TRBV12-3/TRBV12-4 | TGTGCCAGCACCGGAGACCGGGGCGCAGGGCGAGCTTTCTTT | CASTGDRGAGRAFF
TRBD1 | TRBJ1-1 | . | TRBV9 | TGTGCCAGCAGCGCCACCGGGACAGGGGGCCGGACTGAAGCTTTCTTT | CASSATGTGGRTEAFF
. | TRBJ1-5 | few | TRBV2 | TGTGCCAGCAGTGATCCGCCAGCTAATCAGCCCCAGCATTTT | CASSDPPANQPQHF